This T cell receptor beta chain was identified during a study of human T cells and chemical hapten exposure. Study-wide background: Slight volume differences across pooled libraries mainly accounted for varying per-sample TCR yields.

This clonotype has only a few counts. The CDR3 is 17 amino acids. Germline V gene lookup returns CDR1 SGHRS and CDR2 YFSETQ. V was shortened by 2 bases and J by 4 bases, with 18 bases between the two germline ends. Time point defined: healthy volunteer bleed at 6 weeks. RNA extraction used unfractionated whole blood as the source of total RNA. Single cDNA molecules in the library carried unique molecular identifiers attached during preparation. Original processing notes: TCR counts had a median of around 94,000 per sample and spanned roughly 23,224 to 750,000. TCRdb used MiXCR to reprocess the RACE reads, holding one entry per CDR3 protein. TCRdb's processing, not the study's, gives the V and J calls here. Counted here are some 65,000 distinct CDR3 sequences, around 6.1% occurring once; the ten biggest clones make up roughly 3.5%.

The source material was whole blood. This TCR was sampled from a female donor in good health. Some clones in this sample may be carry-over from other donors' samples. V is TRBV5-1 and J is TRBJ1-4; the D gene is possibly TRBD1 (5 bases). CDR3 loop: CASSFSGGARSNEKLFF. As DNA, the CDR3 is TGCGCCAGCAGCTTCTCCGGAGGGGCACGTAGTAATGAAAAACTGTTTTTT.